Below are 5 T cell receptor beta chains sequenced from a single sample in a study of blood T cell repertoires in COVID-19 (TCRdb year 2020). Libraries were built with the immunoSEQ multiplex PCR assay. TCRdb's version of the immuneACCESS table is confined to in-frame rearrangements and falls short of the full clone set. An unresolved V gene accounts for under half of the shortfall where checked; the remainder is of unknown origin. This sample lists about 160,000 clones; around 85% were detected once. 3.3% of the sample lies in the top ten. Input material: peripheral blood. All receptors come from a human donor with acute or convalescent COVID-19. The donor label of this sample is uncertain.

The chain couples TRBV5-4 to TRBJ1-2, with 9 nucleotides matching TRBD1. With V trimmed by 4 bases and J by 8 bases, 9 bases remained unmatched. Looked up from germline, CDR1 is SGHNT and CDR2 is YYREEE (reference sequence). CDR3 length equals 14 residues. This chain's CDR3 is CASSIQQGAGGYTF. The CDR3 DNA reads TGTGCCAGCAGCATACAACAGGGGGCGGGAGGCTACACCTTC.

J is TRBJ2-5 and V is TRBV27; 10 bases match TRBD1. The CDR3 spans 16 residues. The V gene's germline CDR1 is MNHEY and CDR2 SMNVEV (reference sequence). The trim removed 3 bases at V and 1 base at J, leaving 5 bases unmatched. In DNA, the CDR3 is TGTGCCAGCAGTTTCTACGGGACAGGGGCCCAAGAGACCCAGTACTTC. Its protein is CASSFYGTGAQETQYF.

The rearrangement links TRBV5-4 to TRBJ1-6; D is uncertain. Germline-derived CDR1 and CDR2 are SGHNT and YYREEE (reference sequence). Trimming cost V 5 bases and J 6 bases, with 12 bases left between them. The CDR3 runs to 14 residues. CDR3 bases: TGTGCCAGCAGAACAGAGGCGGGTAATTCACCCCTCCACTTT. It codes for CASRTEAGNSPLHF.

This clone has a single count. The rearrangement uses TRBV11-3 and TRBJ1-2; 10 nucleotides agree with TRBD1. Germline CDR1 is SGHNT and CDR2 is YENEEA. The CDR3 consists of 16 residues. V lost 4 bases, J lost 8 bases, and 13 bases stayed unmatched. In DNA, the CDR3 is TGTGCCAGCAGCTGGGCCGGGACAGGGGTAGAATTCGGCTACACCTTC. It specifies CASSWAGTGVEFGYTF.

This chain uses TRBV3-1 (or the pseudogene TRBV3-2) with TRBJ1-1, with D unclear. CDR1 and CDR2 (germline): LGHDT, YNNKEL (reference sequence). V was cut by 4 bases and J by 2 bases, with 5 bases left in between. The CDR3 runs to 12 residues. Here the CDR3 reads CASSRSNTEAFF. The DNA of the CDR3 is TGTGCCAGCAGCCGAAGCAACACTGAAGCTTTCTTT.